The text below deals with one T cell receptor (beta chain). The sample belongs to a study of shared clonotypes between healthy human individuals. The V end lost 3 bases, the J end lost 6 bases, and 15 bases lay between the germline ends. This CDR3 region has 15 residues. Germline-derived CDR1 and CDR2 are MDHEN and SYDVKM. Method: immunoSEQ multiplex PCR; TCRdb's copy keeps in-frame clones and lacks some. This table has about 480,000 clones, 75% to 80% appearing once. V and J are TRBV28 and TRBJ2-1; a weak D match, TRBD1 (6 bases). This sequence was found in a woman in her thirties or forties in good health. Some clones in this sample may be carry-over from other donors' samples. The source material was PBMCs. CDR3 in amino acids: CASSFGQGLVNEQFF. In nucleotides, the CDR3 is TGTGCCAGCAGTTTCGGGCAGGGGTTGGTCAATGAGCAGTTCTTC.